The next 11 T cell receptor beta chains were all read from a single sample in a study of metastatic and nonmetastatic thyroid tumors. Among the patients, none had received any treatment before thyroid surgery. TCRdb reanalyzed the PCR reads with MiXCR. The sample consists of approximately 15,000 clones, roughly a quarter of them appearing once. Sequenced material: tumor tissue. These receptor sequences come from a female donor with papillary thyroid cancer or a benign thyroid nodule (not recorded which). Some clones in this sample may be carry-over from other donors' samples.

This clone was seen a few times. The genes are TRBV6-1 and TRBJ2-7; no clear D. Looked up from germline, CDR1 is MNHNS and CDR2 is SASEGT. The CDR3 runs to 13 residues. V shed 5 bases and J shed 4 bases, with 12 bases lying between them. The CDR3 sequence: CASSKSLGYEQYF. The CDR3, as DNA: TGTGCCAGCAGTAAGTCTTTGGGTTACGAGCAGTACTTC.

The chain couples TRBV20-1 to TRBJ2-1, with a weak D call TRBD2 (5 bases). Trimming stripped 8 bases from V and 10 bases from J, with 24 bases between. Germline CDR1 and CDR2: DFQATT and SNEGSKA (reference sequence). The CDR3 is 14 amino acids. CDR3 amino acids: CSNRGPVSRGEQFF. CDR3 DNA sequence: TGCAGTAACCGAGGGCCCGTGTCGAGAGGGGAGCAGTTCTTC.

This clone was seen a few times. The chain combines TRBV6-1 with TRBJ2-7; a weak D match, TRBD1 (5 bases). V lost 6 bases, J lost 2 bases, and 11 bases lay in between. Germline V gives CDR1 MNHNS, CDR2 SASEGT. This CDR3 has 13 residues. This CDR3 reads CASRPTATYEQYF. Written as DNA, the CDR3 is TGTGCCAGCAGGCCGACAGCGACCTACGAGCAGTACTTC.

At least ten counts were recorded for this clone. As DNA, the CDR3 is TGTGCCAGCAGCTTAGTTCCGGGACAGGGGAAAGAAAAACTGTTTTTT. Its protein product is CASSLVPGQGKEKLFF. The V call is TRBV7-8, the J call TRBJ1-4; 10 nucleotides align to TRBD1. Trimming cost V 1 base and J 8 bases; bases outside gene matches: 7. There are 16 residues in the CDR3. From germline, CDR1 is SGHVS and CDR2 FQNEAQ.

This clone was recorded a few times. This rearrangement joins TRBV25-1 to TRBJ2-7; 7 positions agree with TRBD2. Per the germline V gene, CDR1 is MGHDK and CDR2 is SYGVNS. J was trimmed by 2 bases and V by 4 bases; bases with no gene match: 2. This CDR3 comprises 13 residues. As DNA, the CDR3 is TGTGCCAGCAGTGGGAGCGGGGCCTACGAGCAGTACTTC. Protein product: CASSGSGAYEQYF.

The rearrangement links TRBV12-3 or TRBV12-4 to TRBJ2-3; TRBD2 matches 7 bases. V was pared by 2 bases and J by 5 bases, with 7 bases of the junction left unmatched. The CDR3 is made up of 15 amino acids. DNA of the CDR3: TGTGCCAGCAGTTTAATGCGGGAGCGGGGAGATACGCAGTATTTT. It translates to CASSLMRERGDTQYF.

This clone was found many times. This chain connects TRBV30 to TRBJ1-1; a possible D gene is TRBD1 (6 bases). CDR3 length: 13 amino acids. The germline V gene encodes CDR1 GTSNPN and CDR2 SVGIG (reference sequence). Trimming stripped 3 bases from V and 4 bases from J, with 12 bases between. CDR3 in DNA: TGTGCCTGGAGGGACAGATTACCCACTGAAGCTTTCTTT. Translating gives CAWRDRLPTEAFF.

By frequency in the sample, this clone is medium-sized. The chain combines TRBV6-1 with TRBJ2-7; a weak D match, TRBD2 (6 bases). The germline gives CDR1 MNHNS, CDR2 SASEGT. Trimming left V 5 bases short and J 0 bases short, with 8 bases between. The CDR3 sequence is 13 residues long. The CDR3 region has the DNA TGTGCCAGCAGTCCCGGGGGCTCCTACGAGCAGTACTTC. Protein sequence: CASSPGGSYEQYF.

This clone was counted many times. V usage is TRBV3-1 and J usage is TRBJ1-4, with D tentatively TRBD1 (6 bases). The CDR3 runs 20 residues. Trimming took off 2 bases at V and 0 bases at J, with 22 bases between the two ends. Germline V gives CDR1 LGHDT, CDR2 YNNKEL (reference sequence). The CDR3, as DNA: TGTGCCAGCAGCCAACCCACCGGGACATCAATTCACTCAACTAATGAAAAACTGTTTTTT. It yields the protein CASSQPTGTSIHSTNEKLFF.

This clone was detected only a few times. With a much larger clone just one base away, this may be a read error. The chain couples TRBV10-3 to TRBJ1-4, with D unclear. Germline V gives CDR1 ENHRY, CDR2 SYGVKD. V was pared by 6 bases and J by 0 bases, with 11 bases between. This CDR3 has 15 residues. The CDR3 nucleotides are TGTGCCATCAGAGCGGCAGGAGCAACTAATGAAAAACTGTTTTTT. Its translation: CAIRAAGATNEKLFF.

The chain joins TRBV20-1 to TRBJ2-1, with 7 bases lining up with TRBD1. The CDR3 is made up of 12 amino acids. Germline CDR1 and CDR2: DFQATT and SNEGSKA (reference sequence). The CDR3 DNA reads TGCAGGGCAATGGGACAGTACAATGAGCAGTTCTTC. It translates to CRAMGQYNEQFF.